This T cell receptor beta chain was recovered during a study of T cell responses to AZD1222 COVID-19 vaccine. General study points: The donor cohort was predominantly white British with a female majority, and clonal diversity may have been underestimated.

Only one count was recorded for this clone. Antigen unknown. Sequencing was performed with immunoSEQ multiplex PCR; in TCRdb, only in-frame clones are kept and a portion is missing. The sample contains some 160,000 clones, approximately 90% of which appear only once. Germline loops: CDR1 SGHDT, CDR2 YYEEEE. This CDR3 spans 15 amino acids. V was trimmed by 4 bases and J by 1 base, leaving 14 bases between them. This rearrangement joins TRBV5-6 to TRBJ1-1; D perhaps matches TRBD1 (5 bases). The clonotype originates from an adult who received the AZD1222 COVID-19 vaccine. The source material was peripheral blood, sampled 28 days after the second AZD1222 dose. In DNA form, the CDR3 reads TGTGCCAGCAGCGTGATCGACAGTCAGAACACTGAAGCTTTCTTT. Translated, it gives CASSVIDSQNTEAFF.